This TCR beta chain was observed in a study of T-cell memory formation after mild COVID-19. On the study more broadly: The study found TCR clusters largely donor specific.

This clonotype was observed a handful of times. TCRdb re-called the 5' RACE reads through MiXCR, storing one row per CDR3 protein. The sample consists of around 430,000 distinct CDR3 sequences, around a sixth of them appearing once. The CDR3 totals 16 residues. The V and J ends lost 1 base and 9 bases, in that order; junction bases with no gene match: 7. Germline V CDR1 and CDR2: MNHEY, SVGAGI. This TCR was recovered from a man aged 18 to 29 who had mild COVID-19 (a few samples of this study predate the infection). Cell type and time point are not known. What was sequenced was PBMCs or a T cell subset sorted from them (not recorded which). The chain recombines TRBV6-5 with TRBJ2-1; 12 positions agree with TRBD2. The CDR3 sequence is CASSYYASGGVVEQFF. Here the CDR3 DNA reads TGTGCCAGCAGTTACTATGCTAGCGGGGGGGTCGTTGAGCAGTTCTTC.